This TCR beta chain was captured in a study of long-term antiretroviral therapy in people with HIV. With respect to this clone: The antigen remains unidentified.

At the survey level, the v3.0 immunoSEQ assay was run. The protocol was immunoSEQ multiplex PCR, while the TCRdb copy is restricted to in-frame clones and leaves out a portion. The sample lists just over 35,000 clones, approximately 80% occurring once. General study points: Subsequent to ART, diversity was augmented yet persisted below that of transplant donor controls. When set beside controls, HIV repertoires had CDR3 length ranges that were narrower.

With 6 bases removed from V and 5 bases from J, the gap between germline ends came to 19 bases. The germline V gene has CDR1 MNHEY and CDR2 SMNVEV (reference sequence). The CDR3 covers 15 residues. This clonotype was obtained from a man aged 18 to 29 with HIV. The starting material was unsorted PBMCs, obtained 0.6 years after starting antiretroviral therapy. The chain employs TRBV27 and TRBJ1-1; D is undetermined. CDR3 DNA sequence: TGTGCCAGCAGATTTTACCCGGAAGTGGGGACTGAAGCTTTCTTT. Translation: CASRFYPEVGTEAFF.